The 32 T cell receptor beta chains given below trace back to one sample, sequenced in a study of response to subunit inactivated influenza vaccine. TCRdb fed the RT-PCR reads into MiXCR, producing one record per CDR3 protein. The table shows 860,000 or so distinct CDR3 sequences, with approximately 22% occurring only once. Here the sequenced sample was PBMCs from blood, taken approximately 5 days after vaccination. The receptors stem from a man aged 45-65 years who received an inactivated influenza vaccine.

The V gene is TRBV2, the J gene TRBJ2-7; D is perhaps TRBD1 (6 bases). Germline CDR1 reads SNHLY; CDR2 reads FYNNEI. This CDR3 spans 15 amino acids. Trimming cost V 6 bases and J 0 bases, with 15 bases left between them. CDR3 sequence reads: CASSDPGTTSYEQYF. The DNA of the CDR3 is TGTGCCAGCAGCGATCCCGGGACAACCTCCTACGAGCAGTACTTC.

This chain links TRBV28 with TRBJ2-7; D unresolved. Trimming cost V 2 bases and J 6 bases, with 14 bases left between them. CDR1 and CDR2 from the germline V gene are MDHEN and SYDVKM. This CDR3 region has 14 residues. The CDR3 reads CASSLDDMSSEQYF. The CDR3 region has the DNA TGTGCCAGCAGTTTAGATGACATGTCGTCCGAGCAGTACTTC.

This clonotype was counted only a few times. The gene calls are TRBV7-9 and TRBJ1-1; a weak D match, TRBD1 (5 bases). This CDR3 comprises 12 residues. CDR1 and CDR2 (germline): SEHNR, FQNEAQ (reference sequence). Trimming left V 3 bases short and J 11 bases short, with 13 bases between. The CDR3 spells CASSLTASAAFF. The CDR3, as DNA: TGTGCCAGCAGCTTGACAGCCTCTGCGGCTTTCTTT.

This clonotype was seen a few times. For the CDR3, the DNA is TGTGCCACCAGTGATTCAAGCGGGGGGATCTACGAGCAGTACTTC. This encodes CATSDSSGGIYEQYF. V is TRBV24-1 and J is TRBJ2-7, with 9 bases that match TRBD2. CDR1 and CDR2 (germline): KGHDR, SFDVKD. The J segment lost 3 bases and the V segment lost 2 bases, leaving 4 bases of the junction unmatched. The CDR3 spans 15 residues.

This clonotype was detected only a few times. The V gene is TRBV29-1, the J gene TRBJ2-3; TRBD2 aligns across 9 bases. The CDR3 loop spans 15 amino acids. Looked up from germline, CDR1 is SQVTM and CDR2 is ANQGSEA. V lost 4 bases to trimming and J lost 4 bases; unmatched junction nucleotides: 9. CDR3 in DNA: TGCAGCGTTGCAGAGGGCGGGGGGGCTCCAGATACGCAGTATTTT. It codes for CSVAEGGGAPDTQYF.

This clonotype was detected a few times. The V call is TRBV29-1, the J call TRBJ1-2; D gene unclear. The V end lost 4 bases, the J end lost 4 bases, and 13 bases lay between the germline ends. The CDR3 loop spans 13 amino acids. CDR1 SQVTM and CDR2 ANQGSEA come from the germline V gene. CDR3 nucleotide sequence: TGCAGCGTTGCGGGCCGTGCCAGCTATGGCTACACCTTC. It specifies CSVAGRASYGYTF.

There are a few counts of this clonotype. CDR3 loop: CASMLSGNTIYF. The DNA of the CDR3 is TGTGCCAGCATGCTCTCTGGAAACACCATATATTTT. The V gene is TRBV12-3 or TRBV12-4, the J gene TRBJ1-3, with unresolved D. CDR3 length: 12 amino acids. The V end lost 7 bases, the J end lost 0 bases, and 4 bases lay between the germline ends.

This chain links TRBV6-2 or TRBV6-3 with TRBJ2-1; 8 bases agree with TRBD1. CDR1 is MNHEY and CDR2 is SVGEGT in the germline V gene. The CDR3 covers 17 residues. The V gene end was trimmed by 4 bases and the J gene end by 7 bases; junction bases not matched to a gene: 15. The CDR3 loop reads CASSSISQGALRNEQFF. In DNA form, the CDR3 reads TGTGCCAGCAGTTCGATATCCCAGGGGGCGCTTAGGAATGAGCAGTTCTTC.

This clonotype was detected only a few times. J is TRBJ2-2 and V is TRBV5-1; D remains ambiguous. The CDR3 covers 12 residues. CDR1 and CDR2 (germline): SGHRS, YFSETQ. V gave up 4 bases and J gave up 7 bases, with 8 bases separating them. The CDR3 here is CASSIDGGELFF. The CDR3 DNA reads TGCGCCAGCAGCATCGACGGCGGGGAGCTGTTTTTT.

The chain links TRBV28 to TRBJ2-5; 8 bases are a match to TRBD2. CDR3 length: 13 amino acids. Trimming cost V 9 bases and J 5 bases; bases outside gene matches: 8. Per germline, CDR1 MDHEN and CDR2 SYDVKM. CDR3: CASTGGVGETQYF. CDR3 sequence (DNA): TGTGCCAGTACCGGGGGGGTGGGGGAGACCCAGTACTTC.

This clonotype showed up just a few times. J is TRBJ2-3 and V is TRBV20-1, with TRBD2 matching over 9 bases. Per the germline V gene, CDR1 is DFQATT and CDR2 is SNEGSKA (reference sequence). The J segment lost 0 bases and the V segment lost 5 bases, leaving 6 bases of the junction unmatched. The CDR3 is made up of 15 amino acids. The CDR3 region is CSARRLAESTDTQYF. CDR3 sequence (DNA): TGCAGTGCTCGACGACTAGCGGAAAGCACAGATACGCAGTATTTT.

This clonotype has only a few counts. The chain carries TRBV11-2 and TRBJ2-1; TRBD2 might be the D (6 bases). The CDR3 covers 12 residues. Per germline, CDR1 SGHAT and CDR2 FQNNGV. V lost 5 bases and J 9 bases, leaving 11 bases between the germline ends. The CDR3 DNA reads as TGTGCCAGCAGCGATCTAGCGCCTGAGCAGTTCTTC. This codes for CASSDLAPEQFF.

This clonotype has just a few counts. The V gene is TRBV20-1, the J gene TRBJ1-1; D might be TRBD1 (6 bases). V lost 3 bases, J lost 4 bases, and 18 bases lay in between. The V gene's germline CDR1 is DFQATT and CDR2 SNEGSKA (reference sequence). The CDR3 loop spans 15 amino acids. Here the CDR3 reads CSARVRGIKGTEAFF. The CDR3 DNA is TGCAGTGCTAGGGTTAGGGGGATAAAAGGCACTGAAGCTTTCTTT.

This clonotype was seen only a few times. The rearrangement links TRBV27 to TRBJ2-7; maybe TRBD1 (6 bases). The V end was cut by 4 bases, the J end by 1 base, with 11 bases between. The CDR3 sequence is 14 residues long. In germline, CDR1 is MNHEY, CDR2 SMNVEV (reference sequence). The CDR3 spells CASSSQGKSYEQYF. The CDR3, as DNA: TGTGCCAGCAGTTCCCAGGGGAAGTCCTACGAGCAGTACTTC.

This clonotype occurred a few times. V is TRBV4-1 and J is TRBJ2-1, with 13 nucleotides matching TRBD2. J lost 0 bases, V lost 4 bases, and 6 bases had no gene match. This CDR3 is built from 18 residues. Germline V gene data show CDR1 as MGHRA and CDR2 as YSYEKL. The CDR3 reads CASSPGLAGAHSYNEQFF. The CDR3 DNA reads TGCGCCAGCAGCCCCGGACTAGCGGGGGCCCACTCCTACAATGAGCAGTTCTTC.

This clonotype was seen a handful of times. The chain has TRBV5-1 and TRBJ2-5; 12 nucleotides match TRBD2. CDR3 length equals 15 residues. With 3 bases clipped from V and 3 bases from J, the junction kept 3 bases outside the gene matches. Germline CDR1 reads SGHRS; CDR2 reads YFSETQ. CDR3 sequence reads: CASSSRTSGKETQYF. The CDR3 DNA is TGCGCCAGCAGCTCGAGGACTAGCGGGAAAGAGACCCAGTACTTC.

In its sample, this clonotype was seen a few times. The genes are TRBV29-1 and TRBJ1-2, with D unresolved. This CDR3 has 12 amino acids. Trimming took off 3 bases at V and 3 bases at J, with 8 bases between the two ends. Germline V gives CDR1 SQVTM, CDR2 ANQGSEA. As DNA, the CDR3 is TGCAGCGTTGATGCACCGCACTATGGCTACACCTTC. Translation: CSVDAPHYGYTF.

This clonotype was seen a handful of times. The chain links TRBV6-1 to TRBJ1-2, with D uncertain. The V end lost 6 bases, the J end lost 3 bases, and 14 bases lay between the germline ends. The V gene's germline CDR1 is MNHNS and CDR2 SASEGT. The CDR3 totals 14 residues. DNA for the CDR3: TGTGCCAGCAGCCCCACCGGGCGCCACTATGGCTACACCTTC. Residues: CASSPTGRHYGYTF.

CDR3: CASSRRQLAGSYEQYF. The CDR3 DNA follows: TGTGCCAGCAGCCGACGGCAACTAGCGGGATCCTACGAGCAGTACTTC. The chain is built from TRBV28 and TRBJ2-7; 10 bases agree with TRBD2. In germline, CDR1 is MDHEN, CDR2 SYDVKM. The CDR3 sequence is 16 residues long. Trimming at V came to 6 bases and at J to 1 base, leaving 9 bases not matched to a gene.

This clonotype was picked up a small number of times. This sequence joins TRBV27 and TRBJ1-6; no clear D. CDR3 length: 16 residues. Germline V lookup: CDR1 MNHEY, CDR2 SMNVEV (reference sequence). The V end was cut by 6 bases, the J end by 2 bases, with 14 bases between. The chain's CDR3 is CASSRRTATYNSPLHF. The CDR3 DNA reads as TGTGCCAGCAGCCGACGAACGGCAACCTATAATTCACCCCTCCACTTT.

V and J are TRBV7-9 and TRBJ2-7; TRBD2 matches 10 bases. The V and J ends lost 3 bases and 3 bases, in that order; junction bases with no gene match: 5. This CDR3 has 15 amino acids. Germline loops: CDR1 SEHNR, CDR2 FQNEAQ (reference sequence). The CDR3 DNA reads as TGTGCCAGCAGCTTTCAAGCGGGAGGGAACTACGAGCAGTACTTC. Translation: CASSFQAGGNYEQYF.

This clonotype was recorded a few times. The chain employs TRBV24-1 and TRBJ2-5; 7 nucleotides line up with TRBD1. The CDR3 contains 15 residues. The germline V gene has CDR1 KGHDR and CDR2 SFDVKD. J gave up 5 bases and V 9 bases, and 14 bases lay outside the gene matches. CDR3 in DNA: TGTGCCACCCTTAATCGGAGACAGGGTGCCGAGACCCAGTACTTC. Amino acids: CATLNRRQGAETQYF.

J is TRBJ2-1 and V is TRBV18; D is undetermined. Germline V gene sequence: CDR1 KGHSH, CDR2 LQKENI. V lost 3 bases and J 4 bases, leaving 13 bases between the germline ends. The CDR3 sequence is 15 residues long. This CDR3 is CASSPGRRSYNEQFF. The CDR3 coding sequence is TGTGCCAGCTCACCTGGACGGCGGAGTTACAATGAGCAGTTCTTC.

This clonotype was counted between two and nine times. The V gene is TRBV4-3, the J gene TRBJ2-2; D is undetermined. CDR1 is LGHNA and CDR2 is YSLEER in the germline V gene. The CDR3 runs 16 residues. V was pared by 0 bases and J by 4 bases, with 12 bases between. The CDR3 sequence: CASSQERAPITGELFF. The CDR3 DNA sequence: TGCGCCAGCAGCCAAGAGAGAGCGCCTATCACCGGGGAGCTGTTTTTT.

This clonotype was counted between two and nine times. The chain joins TRBV6-5 to TRBJ2-7, with TRBD1 matching 10 bases. J gave up 2 bases and V 3 bases, and 7 bases lay outside the gene matches. Germline-derived CDR1 and CDR2 are MNHEY and SVGAGI. CDR3 size: 16 residues. The CDR3 DNA reads TGTGCCAGCAGTTATTTCCCGGGACAGGGGCCCTACGAGCAGTACTTC. This gives the protein CASSYFPGQGPYEQYF.

The chain is built from TRBV2 and TRBJ2-5; TRBD1 is a possible D gene (5 bases). The CDR3 length is 13 residues. The germline V gene encodes CDR1 SNHLY and CDR2 FYNNEI. V lost 7 bases and J 5 bases, leaving 14 bases between the germline ends. The chain's CDR3 is CASTYGHQETQYF. The CDR3 region has the DNA TGTGCCAGCACCTACGGACATCAGGAGACCCAGTACTTC.

This rearrangement joins TRBV7-6 to TRBJ1-3, with D tentatively TRBD1 (5 bases). Deletions cut 1 base from V and 0 bases from J, with 10 bases between. Germline-derived CDR1 and CDR2 are SGHVS and FNYEAQ. This CDR3 contains 16 residues. Here the CDR3 reads CASSLVSGFSGNTIYF. CDR3 DNA: TGTGCCAGCAGCTTAGTCTCAGGGTTCTCTGGAAACACCATATATTTT.

V is TRBV5-8 and J is TRBJ2-1; 10 nucleotides line up with TRBD2. CDR1 is SGHTS and CDR2 is YDEGEE in the germline V gene. The CDR3 consists of 15 residues. V was pared by 5 bases and J by 3 bases, with 5 bases of the junction left unmatched. The CDR3 sequence: CASRPRTSGYNEQFF. The CDR3 region has the DNA TGTGCCAGCAGACCTCGGACTAGCGGCTACAATGAGCAGTTCTTC.

CDR3 sequence reads: CASTGTSGRAVSSYNEQFF. CDR3 DNA: TGTGCCAGCACCGGGACTAGCGGGAGGGCCGTCAGCTCCTACAATGAGCAGTTCTTC. The chain recombines TRBV28 with TRBJ2-1; 16 bases line up with TRBD2. Per the germline V gene, CDR1 is MDHEN and CDR2 is SYDVKM. Germline trimming cut 7 bases from V and 0 bases from J; bases unmatched to any gene: 9. This CDR3 comprises 19 residues.

In this sample, this clonotype turned up a few times. This sequence joins TRBV7-2 and TRBJ2-3, with 10 bases fitting TRBD2. This CDR3 spans 17 amino acids. The germline V gene encodes CDR1 SGHTA and CDR2 FQGNSA. V shed 5 bases, J shed 2 bases, and the junction held 10 bases outside the gene matches. DNA of the CDR3: TGTGCCAGCAGCCTTGGGGTAGCGGGGGGAATCACAGATACGCAGTATTTT. Amino acids: CASSLGVAGGITDTQYF. The full variable domain, with the rest looked up from reference TRBV7-2 and TRBJ2-3, is GAGVSQSPSNKVTEKGKDVELRCDPISGHTALYWYRQSLGQGLEFLIYFQGNSAPDKSGLPSDRFSAERTGGSVSTLTIQRTQQEDSAVYLCASSLGVAGGITDTQYFGPGTRLTVL.

This clonotype was observed many times. The CDR3: CASSLDWGVNSPLHF. CDR3 DNA sequence: TGCGCCAGCAGCTTGGATTGGGGTGTTAATTCACCCCTCCACTTT. This chain connects TRBV5-1 to TRBJ1-6, with no clear D. Germline lookup yields CDR1 SGHRS and CDR2 YFSETQ. Trimming stripped 0 bases from V and 6 bases from J, with 10 bases between. This CDR3 contains 15 residues. The full variable domain, its missing parts supplied by reference TRBV5-1 and TRBJ1-6, is KAGVTQTPRYLIKTRGQQVTLSCSPISGHRSVSWYQQTPGQGLQFLFEYFSETQRNKGNFPGRFSGRQFSNSRSEMNVSTLELGDSALYLCASSLDWGVNSPLHFGNGTRLTVT.

This clonotype was counted ten times or more. The chain combines TRBV12-3 or TRBV12-4 with TRBJ2-5; maybe TRBD2 (6 bases). This CDR3 has 14 residues. V gave up 6 bases and J gave up 4 bases, with 15 bases separating them. The CDR3 nucleotides are TGTGCCAGCAGGGGCGGGACGGTGGGAGAGACCCAGTACTTC. Encoded protein: CASRGGTVGETQYF.